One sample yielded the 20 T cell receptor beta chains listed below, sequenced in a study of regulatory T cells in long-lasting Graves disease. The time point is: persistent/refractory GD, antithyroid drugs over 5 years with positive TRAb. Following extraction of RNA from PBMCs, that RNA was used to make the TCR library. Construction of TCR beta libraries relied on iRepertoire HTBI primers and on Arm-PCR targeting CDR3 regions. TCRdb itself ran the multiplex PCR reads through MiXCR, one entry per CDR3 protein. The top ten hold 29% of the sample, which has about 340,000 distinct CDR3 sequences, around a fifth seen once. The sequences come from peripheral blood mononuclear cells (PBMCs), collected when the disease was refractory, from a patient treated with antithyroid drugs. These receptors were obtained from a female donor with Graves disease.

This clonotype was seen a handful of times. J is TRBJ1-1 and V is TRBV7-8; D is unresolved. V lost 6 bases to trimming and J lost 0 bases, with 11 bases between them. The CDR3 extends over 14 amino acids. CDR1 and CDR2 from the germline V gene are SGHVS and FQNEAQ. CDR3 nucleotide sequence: TGTGCCAGCAGAAACCCAGGACTGAACACTGAAGCTTTCTTT. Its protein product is CASRNPGLNTEAFF.

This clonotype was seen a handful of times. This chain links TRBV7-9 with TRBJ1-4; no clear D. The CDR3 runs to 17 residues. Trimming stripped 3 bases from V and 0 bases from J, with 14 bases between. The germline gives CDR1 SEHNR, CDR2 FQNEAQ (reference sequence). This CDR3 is CASSFSWPETTNEKLFF. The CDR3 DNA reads TGTGCCAGCAGCTTCTCGTGGCCGGAAACAACTAATGAAAAACTGTTTTTT. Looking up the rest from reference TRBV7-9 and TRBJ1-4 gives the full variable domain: DTGVSQNPRHKITKRGQNVTFRCDPISEHNRLYWYRQTLGQGPEFLTYFQNEAQLEKSRLLSDRFSAERPKGSFSTLEIQRTEQGDSAMYLCASSFSWPETTNEKLFFGSGTQLSVL.

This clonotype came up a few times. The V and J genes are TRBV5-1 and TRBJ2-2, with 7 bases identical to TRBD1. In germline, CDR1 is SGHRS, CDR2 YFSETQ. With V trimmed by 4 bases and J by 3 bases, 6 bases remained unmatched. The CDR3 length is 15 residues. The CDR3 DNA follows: TGCGCCAGCAGCATACAGGGGACGGACACCGGGGAGCTGTTTTTT. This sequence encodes CASSIQGTDTGELFF.

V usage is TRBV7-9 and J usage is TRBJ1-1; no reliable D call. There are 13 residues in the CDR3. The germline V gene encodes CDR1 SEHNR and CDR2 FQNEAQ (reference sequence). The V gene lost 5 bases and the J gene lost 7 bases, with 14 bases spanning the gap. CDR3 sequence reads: CASSPPGSGEAFF. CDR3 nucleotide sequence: TGTGCCAGCAGCCCACCCGGTTCCGGTGAAGCTTTCTTT.

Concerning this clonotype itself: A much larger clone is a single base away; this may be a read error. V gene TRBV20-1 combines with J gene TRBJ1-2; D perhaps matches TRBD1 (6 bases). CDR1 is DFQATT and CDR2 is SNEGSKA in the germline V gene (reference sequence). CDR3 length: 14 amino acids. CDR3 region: CSAKTGQRNHGYTF. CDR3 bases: TGCAGTGCTAAGACGGGACAACGTAACCATGGCTACACCTTC.

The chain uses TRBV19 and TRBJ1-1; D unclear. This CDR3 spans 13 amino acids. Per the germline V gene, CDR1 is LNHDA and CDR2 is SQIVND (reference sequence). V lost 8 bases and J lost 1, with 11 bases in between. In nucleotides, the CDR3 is TGTGCCAGTGGTGTCAGCAAGAACACTGAAGCTTTCTTT. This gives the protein CASGVSKNTEAFF. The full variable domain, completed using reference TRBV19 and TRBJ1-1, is DGGITQSPKYLFRKEGQNVTLSCEQNLNHDAMYWYRQDPGQGLRLIYYSQIVNDFQKGDIAEGYSVSREKKESFPLTVTSAQKNPTAFYLCASGVSKNTEAFFGQGTRLTVV.

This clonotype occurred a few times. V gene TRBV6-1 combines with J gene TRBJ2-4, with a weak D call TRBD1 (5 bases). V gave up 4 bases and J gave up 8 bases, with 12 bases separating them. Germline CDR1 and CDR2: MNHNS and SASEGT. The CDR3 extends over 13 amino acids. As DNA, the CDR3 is TGTGCCAGCAGTGGGTTAGGGGCTCACATTCAGTACTTC. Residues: CASSGLGAHIQYF.

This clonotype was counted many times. CDR3 sequence: CSARGGGRFEAFF. CDR3 nucleotide sequence: TGCAGTGCTAGGGGGGGGGGCAGGTTCGAAGCTTTCTTT. This rearrangement joins TRBV20-1 to TRBJ1-1; D might be TRBD1 (6 bases). V was pared by 3 bases and J by 8 bases, with 16 bases between. Germline V gene sequence: CDR1 DFQATT, CDR2 SNEGSKA (reference sequence). There are 13 residues in the CDR3.

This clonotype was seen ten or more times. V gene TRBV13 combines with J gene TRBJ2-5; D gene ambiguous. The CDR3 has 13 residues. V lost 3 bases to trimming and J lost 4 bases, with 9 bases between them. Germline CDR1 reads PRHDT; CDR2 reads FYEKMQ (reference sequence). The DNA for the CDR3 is TGTGCCAGCAGCTTGCAAATTTCAGAGACCCAGTACTTC. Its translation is CASSLQISETQYF. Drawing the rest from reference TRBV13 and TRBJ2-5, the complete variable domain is AAGVIQSPRHLIKEKRETATLKCYPIPRHDTVYWYQQGPGQDPQFLISFYEKMQSDKGSIPDRFSAQQFSDYHSELNMSSLELGDSALYFCASSLQISETQYFGPGTRLLVL.

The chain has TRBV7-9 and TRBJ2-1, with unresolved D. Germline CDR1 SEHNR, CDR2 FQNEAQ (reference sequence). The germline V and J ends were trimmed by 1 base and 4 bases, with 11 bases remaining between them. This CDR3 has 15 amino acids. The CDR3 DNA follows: TGTGCCAGCAGCTTAGGCGCGATCGGATACAATGAGCAGTTCTTC. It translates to CASSLGAIGYNEQFF. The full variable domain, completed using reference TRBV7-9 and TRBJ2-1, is DTGVSQNPRHKITKRGQNVTFRCDPISEHNRLYWYRQTLGQGPEFLTYFQNEAQLEKSRLLSDRFSAERPKGSFSTLEIQRTEQGDSAMYLCASSLGAIGYNEQFFGPGTRLTVL.

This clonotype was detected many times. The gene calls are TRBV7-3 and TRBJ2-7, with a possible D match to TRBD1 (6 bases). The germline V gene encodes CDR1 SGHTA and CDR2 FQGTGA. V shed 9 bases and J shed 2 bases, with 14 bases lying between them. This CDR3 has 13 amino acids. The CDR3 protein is CAREGDIPYEQYF. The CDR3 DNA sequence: TGTGCCAGAGAAGGGGACATCCCCTACGAGCAGTACTTC. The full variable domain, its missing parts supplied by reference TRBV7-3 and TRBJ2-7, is GAGVSQTPSNKVTEKGKYVELRCDPISGHTALYWYRQSLGQGPEFLIYFQGTGAADDSGLPNDRFFAVRPEGSVSTLKIQRTERGDSAVYLCAREGDIPYEQYFGPGTRLTVT.

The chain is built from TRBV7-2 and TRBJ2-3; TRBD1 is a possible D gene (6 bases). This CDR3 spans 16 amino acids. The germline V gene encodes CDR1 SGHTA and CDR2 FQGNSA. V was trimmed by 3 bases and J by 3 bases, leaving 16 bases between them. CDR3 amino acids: CASSLLQGIGTDTQYF. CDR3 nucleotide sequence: TGTGCCAGCAGCTTGCTACAGGGAATCGGTACAGATACGCAGTATTTT.

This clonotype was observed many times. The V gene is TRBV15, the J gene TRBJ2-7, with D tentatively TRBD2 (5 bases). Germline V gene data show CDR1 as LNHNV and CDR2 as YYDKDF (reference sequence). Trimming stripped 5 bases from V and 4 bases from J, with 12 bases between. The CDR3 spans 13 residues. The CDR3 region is CATSQRAGYEQYF. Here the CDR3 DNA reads TGTGCCACCAGCCAAAGGGCGGGTTACGAGCAGTACTTC.

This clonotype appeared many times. CDR3 residues: CASSDGVIGELFF. The CDR3 region has the DNA TGTGCCAGCAGTGACGGGGTTATCGGGGAGCTGTTTTTT. The chain links TRBV28 to TRBJ2-2, with D possibly being TRBD2 (5 bases). The germline V and J ends were trimmed by 5 bases and 7 bases, with 11 bases remaining between them. This CDR3 is 13 amino acids long. Germline V gene lookup returns CDR1 MDHEN and CDR2 SYDVKM.

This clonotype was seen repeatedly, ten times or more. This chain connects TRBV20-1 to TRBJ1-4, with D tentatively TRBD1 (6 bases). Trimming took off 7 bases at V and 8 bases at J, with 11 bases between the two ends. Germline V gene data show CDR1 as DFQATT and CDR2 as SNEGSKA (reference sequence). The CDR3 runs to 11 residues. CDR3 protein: CSVQGPEKLFF. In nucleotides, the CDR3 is TGCAGTGTACAGGGACCCGAAAAACTGTTTTTT.

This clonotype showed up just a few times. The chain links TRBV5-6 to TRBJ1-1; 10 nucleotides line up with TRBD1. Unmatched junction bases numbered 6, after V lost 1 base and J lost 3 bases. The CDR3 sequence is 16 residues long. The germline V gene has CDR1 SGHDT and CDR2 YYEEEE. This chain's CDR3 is CASSLLGQGDYTEAFF. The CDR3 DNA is TGTGCCAGCAGCTTGCTCGGACAGGGGGATTACACTGAAGCTTTCTTT.

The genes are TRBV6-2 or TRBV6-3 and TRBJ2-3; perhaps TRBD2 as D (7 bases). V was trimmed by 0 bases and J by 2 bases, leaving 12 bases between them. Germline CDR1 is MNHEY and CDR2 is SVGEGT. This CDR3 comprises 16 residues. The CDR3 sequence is CASSYSTAGATDTQYF. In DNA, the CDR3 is TGTGCCAGCAGTTACTCGACGGCGGGGGCCACAGATACGCAGTATTTT.

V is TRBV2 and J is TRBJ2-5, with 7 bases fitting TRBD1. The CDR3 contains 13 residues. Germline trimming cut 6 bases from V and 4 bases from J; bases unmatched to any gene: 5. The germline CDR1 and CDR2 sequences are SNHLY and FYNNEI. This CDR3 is CASRETGRETQYF. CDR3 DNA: TGTGCCAGCAGGGAGACAGGGAGAGAGACCCAGTACTTC.

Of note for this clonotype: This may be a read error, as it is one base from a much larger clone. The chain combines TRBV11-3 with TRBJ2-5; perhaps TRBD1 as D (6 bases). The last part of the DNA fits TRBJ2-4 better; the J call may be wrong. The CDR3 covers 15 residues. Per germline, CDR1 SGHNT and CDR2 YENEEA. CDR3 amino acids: CANSFDLGGKNIQYF. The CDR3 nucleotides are TGTGCCAACAGCTTCGACTTAGGGGGCAAAAACATTCAGTACTTC.

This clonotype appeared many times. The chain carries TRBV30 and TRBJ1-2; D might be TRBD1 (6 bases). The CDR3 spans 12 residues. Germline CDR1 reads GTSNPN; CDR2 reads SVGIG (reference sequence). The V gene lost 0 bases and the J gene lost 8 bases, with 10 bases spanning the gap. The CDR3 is CAWSVGARGYTF. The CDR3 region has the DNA TGTGCCTGGAGTGTGGGGGCGAGGGGCTACACCTTC.